Given below is one TCR beta chain in context. These data come from a study of blood T cell repertoires in COVID-19. Study-level background: Material from acute and convalescent COVID-19 was sourced from the United States, Italy and Spain. PBMCs, B-cell-depleted T cells, or T cells provided the cDNA or gDNA that made up the material.

Under the authors' procedure: Amplified reference gene primers provided the basis for estimating nucleated cell counts. The data were produced by immunoSEQ multiplex PCR, yet TCRdb's version contains in-frame clones alone and is incomplete. The DNA gave D and trimming, while V, J and clone size come from that table. The sample shows about 260,000 clones, more than 75% of them seen only once. Trimming removed 4 bases from V and 6 bases from J, with 9 bases in between. Germline CDR1 reads DFQATT; CDR2 reads SNEGSKA (reference sequence). The CDR3 loop spans 11 amino acids. Sequences were obtained from peripheral blood. The clonotype originates from a woman between 40 and 55 years old who had recovered from COVID-19. The V gene is TRBV20-1, the J gene TRBJ1-1, with a weak D call TRBD1 (5 bases). The CDR3 region has the DNA TGCAGTGCTACAAGGGGCCCTGAAGCTTTCTTT. This gives the protein CSATRGPEAFF.